This T cell receptor beta chain was captured by sequencing in a study of cytomegalovirus exposure and HLA in healthy donors (dated by TCRdb to the late 2010s). At the level of the whole study: According to a later analysis, one platform produced both the roughly 130 validation repertoires and the roughly 640 repertoires of the first cohort. The aim of the study was to test whether cataloging public T cell receptors could identify signatures of past pathogen exposure. Along with the roughly 670-subject first cohort, a separate validation cohort of 120 different subjects was used. To predict cytomegalovirus infection status, the study combined high-throughput TCR immunosequencing, statistical association of individual TCRs with disease status, and machine learning.

Details on this clone: Its antigen target is currently unknown. Base qualities are not at hand, and no much larger clone is one base apart.

Donors formed part of the validation cohort, which comprised 95 to 150 subjects and was distinct from the first cohort of 690 or so subjects. Libraries were prepared through the immunoSEQ multiplex PCR assay. The authors' analysis ran thus. A statistical classification framework was built to diagnose cytomegalovirus status from the catalog of TCR beta chain sequences. TCRdb mirrors the immuneACCESS table, restricted to in-frame sequences. Some clones are absent from its copies; in checked studies, under half trace to an unresolved V gene, and the reason for the others is unknown. Clonal size and the V and J genes are those of that table, whereas D and trimming came from the DNA. The sample table contains fewer than 400,000 clones; only one count was recorded for approximately 91% of them. Clones ranked in the top ten supply around 0.91% of the sample. From the cysteine through the phenylalanine, the CDR3 covers 12 amino acids. Just the 36-base CDR3 DNA is kept, in frame starting at base 1. From the germline V gene, CDR1 is MNHNS and CDR2 is SASEGT. Between the V and J ends, shortened by 3 bases and 4 bases respectively, the junction contains 7 bases.

Study-wide findings and limitations: A later analysis found that TCRs clustered in the first cohort also tended to co-occur in the 100 to 150 validation repertoires, with about 94% of cluster scores above 0. All 120 or so repertoires were used to score co-occurrence in the validation cohort in a later analysis, because that analysis had no HLA typing for the cohort. In the study, roughly 160 TCR beta chains were listed as associated with cytomegalovirus. In vitro tests confirmed that a few of the cytomegalovirus-associated TCR beta chains recognize cytomegalovirus antigens. Across donors, most TCR sequences were observed very rarely, whereas some public TCRs were present in many individuals. It was suggested by the authors that the approach could potentially be generalized to other disease states and immunological phenotypes. In both the original and validation cohorts, the classifier was reported to diagnose cytomegalovirus status with high specificity and sensitivity.

The sequence joins TRBV6-1 to TRBJ2-7; too little of a D gene remains to name it. The source of this sequence is a man under 40 in good health and CMV-seronegative. The sample was PBMCs. The encoded CDR3 is CASSDQVYEQYF. The DNA sequence reads TGTGCCAGCAGTGACCAGGTTTACGAGCAGTACTTC.